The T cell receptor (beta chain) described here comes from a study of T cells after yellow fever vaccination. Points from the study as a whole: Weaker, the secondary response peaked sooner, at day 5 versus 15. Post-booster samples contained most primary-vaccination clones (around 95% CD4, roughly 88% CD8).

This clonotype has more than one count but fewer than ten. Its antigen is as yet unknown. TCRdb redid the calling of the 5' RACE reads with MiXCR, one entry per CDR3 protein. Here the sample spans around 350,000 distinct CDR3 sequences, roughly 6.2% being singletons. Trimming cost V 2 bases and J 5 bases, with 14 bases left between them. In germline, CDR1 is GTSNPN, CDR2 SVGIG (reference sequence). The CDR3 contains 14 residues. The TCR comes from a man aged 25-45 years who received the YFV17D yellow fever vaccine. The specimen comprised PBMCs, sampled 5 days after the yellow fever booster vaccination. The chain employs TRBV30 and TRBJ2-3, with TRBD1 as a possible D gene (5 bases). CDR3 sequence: CAWSPGHLGDTQYF. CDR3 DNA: TGTGCCTGGAGTCCCGGACACCTGGGAGATACGCAGTATTTT.